This TCR beta chain came from a study of PD-1 blockade in mismatch repair-deficient tumors. Notes on the study in general: Tumor-resident clones, often undetectable pretreatment in blood, expanded then contracted after pembrolizumab.

Clones were read by immunoSEQ multiplex PCR, and TCRdb kept only the in-frame ones, dropping some. The profile shows about 100,000 clones, approximately 83% of them singletons. PCR or immunohistochemistry showed mismatch repair deficiency in every enrolled patient. The CDR3 length is 17 residues. Germline values: CDR1 SGHRS, CDR2 YFSETQ. The germline V and J ends were trimmed by 4 bases and 0 bases, with 17 bases remaining between them. This clone came up a few times. Its antigen is undetermined. The sample in question was peripheral blood, obtained approximately 8 months after starting pembrolizumab. V and J are TRBV5-1 and TRBJ2-1; the D is unclear. This TCR came from an adult with mismatch repair-deficient cancer. CDR3 DNA: TGCGCCAGCAGCCGCCTACCGGGCGATTACTCCTACAATGAGCAGTTCTTC. Translated, it gives CASSRLPGDYSYNEQFF.